This T cell receptor (beta chain) was sequenced during a study of blood T cells in healthy people across ages. This CDR3 is 15 amino acids long. V lost 4 bases, J lost 4 bases, and 5 bases stayed unmatched. CDR1 and CDR2 (germline): SGHKS, YYEKEE (reference sequence). Researchers isolated at least 6.5 million PBMCs per sample. On this clonotype itself: No antigen is known for it.

It was with a sample-barcoded 5' primer and a J-beta primer mix that a second PCR of roughly 7 to 12 cycles was run. TCRdb reprocessed the 5' RACE reads with MiXCR, giving one entry per CDR3 protein. The sample carries about 900,000 distinct CDR3 sequences, approximately 67% recorded once. Overall study findings and caveats: The study lacked donor CMV status, which possibly confounded expanded clonotype changes.

Sequencing input: blood. The clonotype originates from a young man in good health. V gene TRBV5-5 combines with J gene TRBJ1-4; TRBD1 matches 9 bases. The CDR3 DNA sequence: TGTGCCAGCAGCCCTTGGACAGGGGTTAATGAAAAACTGTTTTTT. This sequence encodes CASSPWTGVNEKLFF.